One sample yielded the 18 T cell receptor beta chains listed below, sequenced in a study of lung T cells in sarcoidosis with Löfgren's syndrome (TCRdb year 2017). The sample was run on an Illumina MiSeq. TCRdb took the public reads, trimmed them with fastp at Q25, ran MiXCR for clone calling and kept in-frame beta chains. Under each unique CDR3 protein, matching rows form one entry showing the most common genes and DNA. The sample table records 15,000 to 25,000 distinct CDR3 sequences; over 20% of these occur just once. Roughly 0.7% of the sample rests with the top ten. Sequencing was done on a sample of CD4+ T cells from bronchoalveolar lavage. The receptors shown here come from a human donor with sarcoidosis (Löfgren's syndrome or another form), or a control subject (not recorded which).

This clonotype was detected many times. The J gene is TRBJ2-1, the V gene TRBV4-3; 11 nucleotides align to TRBD2. Germline loops: CDR1 LGHNA, CDR2 YSLEER. This CDR3 comprises 16 residues. J lost 7 bases, V lost 0 bases, and 5 bases had no gene match. The CDR3 spells CASSQDSGRAGNEQFF. As DNA, the CDR3 is TGCGCCAGCAGCCAAGATAGCGGGAGGGCTGGGAATGAGCAGTTCTTC.

Comments on this clonotype: A much more abundant neighbour one base away suggests this may be a read error. The chain joins TRBV20-1 to TRBJ1-1, with 9 bases fitting TRBD1. CDR1 is DFQATT and CDR2 is SNEGSKA in the germline V gene (reference sequence). J was trimmed by 4 bases and V by 3 bases; bases with no gene match: 6. This CDR3 is built from 14 residues. Here the CDR3 DNA reads TGCAGTGCTAGGAGAGGACAGGGGAGCACTGAAGCTTTCTTT. It specifies CSARRGQGSTEAFF.

This clonotype was observed at least ten times. The J gene is TRBJ2-7, the V gene TRBV29-1; the D is unclear. Looked up from germline, CDR1 is SQVTM and CDR2 is ANQGSEA. Trimming removed 6 bases from V and 2 bases from J, with 8 bases in between. This CDR3 comprises 11 residues. CDR3 coding DNA: TGCAGCGTCTCCACTACCTACGAGCAGTACTTC. Residues: CSVSTTYEQYF.

By proportion, this clonotype is medium-sized. J is TRBJ2-2 and V is TRBV28, with no clear D. The CDR3 contains 15 residues. CDR1 is MDHEN and CDR2 is SYDVKM in the germline V gene. The ends were cut back, 2 bases at V and 3 bases at J, with 10 bases in the middle. CDR3 bases: TGTGCCAGCAGTTTAATCAGGCGGTACACCGGGGAGCTGTTTTTT. It specifies CASSLIRRYTGELFF.

The chain carries TRBV29-1 and TRBJ1-1; D call uncertain. The CDR3 consists of 11 residues. Trimming took off 7 bases at V and 3 bases at J, with 9 bases between the two ends. From germline, CDR1 is SQVTM and CDR2 ANQGSEA. CDR3 protein: CSGKVYTEAFF. The CDR3 DNA is TGCAGCGGAAAAGTCTACACTGAAGCTTTCTTT.

This clonotype was seen only a few times. This sequence joins TRBV29-1 and TRBJ1-5, with D possibly matching TRBD1 (5 bases). Germline V CDR1 and CDR2: SQVTM, ANQGSEA. The CDR3 extends over 13 amino acids. Trimming pared 3 bases from V and 11 bases from J, leaving 17 bases between. The CDR3 loop reads CSVDQGGAGSQHF. The CDR3 DNA reads TGCAGCGTTGATCAGGGAGGCGCGGGGTCCCAGCATTTT. Combining the CDR3 with reference TRBV29-1 and TRBJ1-5 gives the whole variable domain SAVISQKPSRDICQRGTSLTIQCQVDSQVTMMFWYRQQPGQSLTLIATANQGSEATYESGFVIDKFPISRPNLTFSTLTVSNMSPEDSSIYLCSVDQGGAGSQHFGDGTRLSIL.

In this sample, this clonotype turned up many times. The CDR3 is CASSSPLSTNYGYTF. The CDR3 coding sequence is TGTGCCAGCAGTAGCCCTCTTTCAACTAACTATGGCTACACCTTC. The gene calls are TRBV6-1 and TRBJ1-2; D is uncertain. The CDR3 is 15 amino acids. CDR1 and CDR2 (germline): MNHNS, SASEGT. The V end lost 5 bases, the J end lost 0 bases, and 13 bases lay between the germline ends.

This sequence joins TRBV29-1 and TRBJ2-3; no definite D call. Germline loops: CDR1 SQVTM, CDR2 ANQGSEA. V was cut by 5 bases and J by 4 bases, with 7 bases left in between. This CDR3 is built from 11 residues. The CDR3: CSVYVSDTQYF. In nucleotides, the CDR3 is TGCAGCGTTTATGTGTCAGATACGCAGTATTTT.

On this clonotype: This could be a read error, since a much larger clone is one nucleotide away. The V gene is TRBV7-2, the J gene TRBJ2-5, with D unclear. Germline CDR1 and CDR2: SGHTA and FQGNSA. There are 12 residues in the CDR3. The CDR3 nucleotides are TGTGCCAGCAACTTAGGATTAGAGACCCAGTACTTC. Residues: CASNLGLETQYF.

The J gene is TRBJ1-5, the V gene TRBV20-1; perhaps TRBD1 as D (6 bases). CDR3 length: 15 amino acids. CDR1 and CDR2 (germline): DFQATT, SNEGSKA (reference sequence). Trimming took off 1 base at V and 2 bases at J, with 12 bases between the two ends. The CDR3 DNA follows: TGCAGTGCTAGAGGTGAGGACAGCCGCAATCAGCCCCAGCATTTT. Translated, it gives CSARGEDSRNQPQHF.

At least ten counts were recorded for this clonotype. The rearrangement links TRBV2 to TRBJ1-2, with D tentatively TRBD1 (6 bases). Looked up from germline, CDR1 is SNHLY and CDR2 is FYNNEI. Trimming stripped 4 bases from V and 8 bases from J, with 14 bases between. The CDR3 has 13 residues. The CDR3 region has the DNA TGTGCCAGCAGTGTGAGGACAGAGGAAGGCTACACCTTC. Translation gives CASSVRTEEGYTF.

This clonotype was seen just once. A much bigger clone sits one base away, suggesting this may be a read error. The gene calls are TRBV7-2 and TRBJ1-5, with unresolved D. Deletions cut 3 bases from V and 3 bases from J, with 12 bases between. This CDR3 region has 15 residues. CDR1 is SGHTA, CDR2 FQGNSA, per germline. CDR3 residues: CASSLYAGLNQPQHF. Here the CDR3 DNA reads TGTGCCAGCAGCTTGTACGCCGGTCTCAATCAGCCCCAGCATTTT.

The chain employs TRBV29-1 and TRBJ1-1; TRBD1 aligns across 7 bases. V dropped 5 bases and J dropped 0; count of bases not matched to a gene: 3. The CDR3 extends over 13 amino acids. Germline assignment: CDR1 SQVTM and CDR2 ANQGSEA. The CDR3 DNA is TGCAGCGTTTCGGGACAGCTGAACACTGAAGCTTTCTTT. Translating it yields CSVSGQLNTEAFF.

V gene TRBV11-2 combines with J gene TRBJ2-1; 7 positions match TRBD1. This CDR3 has 13 residues. Germline V CDR1 and CDR2: SGHAT, FQNNGV. V gave up 6 bases and J gave up 7 bases; unmatched junction bases: 6. CDR3 protein: CASSGRGINEQFF. CDR3 bases: TGTGCCAGCAGTGGCAGGGGGATAAATGAGCAGTTCTTC. Drawing the rest from reference TRBV11-2 and TRBJ2-1, the complete variable domain is EAGVAQSPRYKIIEKRQSVAFWCNPISGHATLYWYQQILGQGPKLLIQFQNNGVVDDSQLPKDRFSAERLKGVDSTLKIQPAKLEDSAVYLCASSGRGINEQFFGPGTRLTVL.

Points on this clonotype: In this CDR3 the conserved last residue, phenylalanine or tryptophan, is missing, so a read error is likely. The chain recombines TRBV29-1 with TRBJ2-1; a possible D gene is TRBD2 (6 bases). The CDR3 is made up of 12 amino acids. The germline gives CDR1 SQVTM, CDR2 ANQGSEA. V lost 7 bases to trimming and J lost 5 bases, with 12 bases between them. For the CDR3, the DNA is TGCAGCGGCGAGGAGGGAAACAATGAGCAGTTCTCC. Translated, it gives CSGEEGNNEQFS.

About this clonotype itself: A much larger clone lies a single base off, so this may be a read error. As the CDR3 is not closed by the conserved phenylalanine or tryptophan, this likely results from a read error. This chain links TRBV12-3 or TRBV12-4 with TRBJ1-4; possible D gene TRBD1, 6 bases. This CDR3 has 14 residues. V lost 5 bases and J 11 bases, leaving 18 bases between the germline ends. CDR3 protein: CASSPAPGQKKLFL. The CDR3 DNA is TGTGCCAGCAGTCCCGCCCCCGGACAGAAGAAACTGTTTCTT.

A word on this clonotype: Being one base from a much bigger clone, this may be a read error. The chain is built from TRBV7-2 and TRBJ2-3; D tentatively reads TRBD1 or TRBD2 (5 bases each). Looked up from germline, CDR1 is SGHTA and CDR2 is FQGNSA. This CDR3 is built from 15 residues. For the CDR3, the DNA is TGTGCCAGCAGCTTAGCAGGGAGTAGCACAGGTACGCAGTATTTT. This codes for CASSLAGSSTGTQYF.

On this clonotype itself: This clone may be a read error of a much larger clone one base away. V and J are TRBV28 and TRBJ1-2; D is unresolved. Germline CDR1 and CDR2: MDHEN and SYDVKM. The CDR3 runs 12 residues. CDR3 nucleotides: TGTACCATCTTACGGATTGGGTATGGCTACACCTTC. Amino acids: CTILRIGYGYTF.